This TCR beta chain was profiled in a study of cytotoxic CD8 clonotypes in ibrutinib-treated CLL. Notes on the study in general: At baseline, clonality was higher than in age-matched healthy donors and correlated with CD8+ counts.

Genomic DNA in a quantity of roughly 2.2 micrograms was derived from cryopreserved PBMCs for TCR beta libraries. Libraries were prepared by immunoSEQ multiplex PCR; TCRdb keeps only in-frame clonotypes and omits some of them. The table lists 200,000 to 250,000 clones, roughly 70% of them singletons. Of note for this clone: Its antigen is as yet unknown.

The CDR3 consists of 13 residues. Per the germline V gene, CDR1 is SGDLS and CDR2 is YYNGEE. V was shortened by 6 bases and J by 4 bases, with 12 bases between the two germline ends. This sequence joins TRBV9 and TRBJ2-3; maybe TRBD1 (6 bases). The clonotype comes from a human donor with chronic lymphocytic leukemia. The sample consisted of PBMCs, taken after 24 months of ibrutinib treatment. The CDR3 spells CASTPGAADTQYF. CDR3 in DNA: TGTGCCAGCACCCCAGGGGCGGCAGATACGCAGTATTTT.